This T cell receptor beta chain comes out of a study of CD4 T cells in relation to SARS-CoV-2 and coronaviruses. Unexposed donor CD4+ T cells date from about 2011-2018, before the COVID-19 pandemic. CDR1 is SGHAT, CDR2 FQDESV, per germline (reference sequence). The CDR3 contains 13 residues. With 6 bases removed from V and 5 bases from J, the gap between germline ends came to 10 bases. Data came from immunoSEQ multiplex PCR; TCRdb stores just in-frame clones and leaves some out. Of about 59,000 clones in the sample, about nine tenths were seen once. V is TRBV11-1 and J is TRBJ2-2; D might be TRBD1 (5 bases). Sequences were obtained from memory CD4+ T cells from PBMCs. The TCR originated in a human donor in good health. The CDR3 region is CASSRQKTGELFF. The CDR3 coding sequence is TGTGCCAGCAGTCGACAGAAGACCGGGGAGCTGTTTTTT.